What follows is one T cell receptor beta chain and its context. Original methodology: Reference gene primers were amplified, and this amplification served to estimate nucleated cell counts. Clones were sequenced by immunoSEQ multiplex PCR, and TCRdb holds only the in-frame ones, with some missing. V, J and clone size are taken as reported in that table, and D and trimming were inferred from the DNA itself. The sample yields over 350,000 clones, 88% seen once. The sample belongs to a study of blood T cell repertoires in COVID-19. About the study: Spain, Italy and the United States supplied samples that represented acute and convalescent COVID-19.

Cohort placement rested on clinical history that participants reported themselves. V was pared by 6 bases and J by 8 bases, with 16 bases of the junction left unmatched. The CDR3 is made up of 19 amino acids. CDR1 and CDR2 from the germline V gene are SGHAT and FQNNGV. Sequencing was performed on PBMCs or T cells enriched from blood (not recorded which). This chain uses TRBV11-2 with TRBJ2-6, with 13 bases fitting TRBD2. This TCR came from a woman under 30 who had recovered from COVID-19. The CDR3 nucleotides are TGTGCCAGCAGGATAGTCCCTAGGACTAGCGGGGGCTCCCCCAACGTCCTGACTTTC. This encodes CASRIVPRTSGGSPNVLTF.